The 30 T cell receptor beta chains given below trace back to one sample, sequenced in a study of cytomegalovirus exposure and HLA in healthy donors. The PCR made use of 60 Vbeta and 13 Jbeta primers. The repertoire was sequenced with immunoSEQ multiplex PCR; TCRdb's copy has only in-frame clones and lacks some. The data show some 200,000 clones, with 79% seen just once and about 2% held by the top ten. Sequencing was carried out using PBMCs. All receptors derive from a woman in her forties or fifties in good health and CMV-seronegative.

The chain is built from TRBV29-1 and TRBJ2-7, with TRBD2 matching 7 bases. The CDR3 totals 11 residues. V dropped 4 bases and J dropped 6; count of bases not matched to a gene: 3. CDR1 is SQVTM and CDR2 is ANQGSEA in the germline V gene. In nucleotides, the CDR3 is TGCAGCGTTGGGGGGGGGAGCGAGCAGTACTTC. It translates to CSVGGGSEQYF.

The rearrangement uses TRBV5-1 and TRBJ2-5; TRBD1 matches at 7 bases. CDR1 and CDR2 (germline): SGHRS, YFSETQ. There are 15 residues in the CDR3. V lost 4 bases, J lost 4 bases, and 10 bases stayed unmatched. DNA for the CDR3: TGCGCCAGCAGCAACGCAGGGACAGTCGGAGAGACCCAGTACTTC. Amino acid sequence: CASSNAGTVGETQYF. The full variable domain, rest sourced from reference TRBV5-1 and TRBJ2-5, is KAGVTQTPRYLIKTRGQQVTLSCSPISGHRSVSWYQQTPGQGLQFLFEYFSETQRNKGNFPGRFSGRQFSNSRSEMNVSTLELGDSALYLCASSNAGTVGETQYFGPGTRLLVL.

V gene TRBV5-4 combines with J gene TRBJ2-7; TRBD2 aligns across 11 bases. The CDR3 extends over 17 amino acids. In germline, CDR1 is SGHNT, CDR2 YYREEE (reference sequence). The junction had 13 bases not matched to a gene; V was cut back by 3 bases and J by 5 bases. The DNA for the CDR3 is TGTGCCAGCAGCTCGGGGAGGGCGGTAGCGGGAGGGAACGAGCAGTACTTC. It encodes CASSSGRAVAGGNEQYF.

The V call is TRBV7-2, the J call TRBJ2-7; the match to TRBD2 covers 11 bases. Germline-derived CDR1 and CDR2 are SGHTA and FQGNSA. CDR3 length: 18 residues. J gave up 1 base and V 1 base, and 9 bases lay outside the gene matches. The CDR3 DNA reads TGTGCCAGCAGCTTAGGGGTAGCGGGGGGGATCATATCCTACGAGCAGTACTTC. As protein: CASSLGVAGGIISYEQYF.

The chain recombines TRBV4-3 with TRBJ2-7; weak D call: TRBD2 (5 bases). Trimming removed 1 base from V and 3 bases from J, with 10 bases in between. Germline-derived CDR1 and CDR2 are LGHNA and YSLEER. CDR3 size: 14 residues. This CDR3 reads CASSQALGVYEQYF. DNA for the CDR3: TGCGCCAGCAGCCAAGCGTTGGGAGTCTACGAGCAGTACTTC.

The chain has TRBV4-1 and TRBJ1-2; perhaps TRBD1 as D (6 bases). The germline CDR1 and CDR2 sequences are MGHRA and YSYEKL. V lost 1 base, J lost 7 bases, and 10 bases lay in between. The CDR3 is 13 residues long. The DNA for the CDR3 is TGCGCCAGCAGCCAAGGGGGGGGCCGTGGCTACACCTTC. Its protein product is CASSQGGGRGYTF.

This rearrangement joins TRBV6-1 to TRBJ2-3; TRBD2 matches at 14 bases. This CDR3 contains 15 residues. Germline CDR1 MNHNS, CDR2 SASEGT. Trimming at V came to 4 bases and at J to 6 bases, leaving 3 bases not matched to a gene. The CDR3 DNA reads TGTGCCAGCAGTGCAAGGACTAGCGGGGGGGATACGCAGTATTTT. Translation: CASSARTSGGDTQYF.

The rearrangement uses TRBV6-1 and TRBJ2-3; a weak D match, TRBD1 (7 bases). The CDR3 has 14 residues. V was trimmed by 7 bases and J by 0 bases, leaving 11 bases between them. Germline assignment: CDR1 MNHNS and CDR2 SASEGT. The CDR3 DNA reads as TGTGCCAGCACGGGGGACAGCAGCACAGATACGCAGTATTTT. Encoded protein: CASTGDSSTDTQYF.

This chain links TRBV28 with TRBJ2-4, with D unclear. V was cut by 5 bases and J by 1 base, with 12 bases left in between. The CDR3 runs to 15 residues. Germline V lookup: CDR1 MDHEN, CDR2 SYDVKM. This chain's CDR3 is CASSPAEAAKNIQYF. DNA of the CDR3: TGTGCCAGCAGTCCCGCCGAAGCGGCCAAAAACATTCAGTACTTC.

The chain combines TRBV6-6 with TRBJ1-2; 8 bases are shared with TRBD1. The V gene end was trimmed by 5 bases and the J gene end by 8 bases; junction bases not matched to a gene: 16. This CDR3 contains 16 residues. The germline gives CDR1 MNHNY, CDR2 SVGAGI (reference sequence). CDR3 amino acids: CASSRTQGAVLQGYTF. Written as DNA, the CDR3 is TGTGCCAGCAGTAGAACCCAGGGGGCTGTTTTGCAAGGCTACACCTTC.

The gene calls are TRBV30 and TRBJ2-1; D is perhaps TRBD1 (5 bases). The CDR3 extends over 12 amino acids. V dropped 0 bases and J dropped 12 bases, with 12 bases sitting between them. Germline CDR1 and CDR2: GTSNPN and SVGIG (reference sequence). The CDR3, as DNA: TGTGCCTGGAGTGTGGGGCCGGATATGCAGTTCTTC. Its protein product is CAWSVGPDMQFF.

The CDR3 sequence is CASSLTGVGEKLFF. The CDR3 region has the DNA TGCGCCAGCAGCTTAACAGGGGTAGGGGAAAAACTGTTTTTT. The genes are TRBV5-1 and TRBJ1-4, with TRBD1 identical over 7 bases. V trimming: 2 bases; J trimming: 8 bases; junction bases outside the gene matches: 6. CDR3 length: 14 residues. Looked up from germline, CDR1 is SGHRS and CDR2 is YFSETQ.

CDR3 sequence: CASSLEGTESSYGYTF. The CDR3 region has the DNA TGCGCCAGCAGCTTGGAGGGGACAGAGTCGAGCTATGGCTACACCTTC. The chain combines TRBV5-1 with TRBJ1-2, with 7 bases identical to TRBD1. The CDR3 sequence is 16 residues long. Trimming at V came to 0 bases and at J to 4 bases, leaving 9 bases not matched to a gene. CDR1 and CDR2 (germline): SGHRS, YFSETQ.

The V call is TRBV6-5, the J call TRBJ2-7, with 7 bases matching TRBD1. V was pared by 6 bases and J by 5 bases, with 7 bases of the junction left unmatched. Germline V gene lookup returns CDR1 MNHEY and CDR2 SVGAGI. The CDR3 is 13 residues long. The CDR3 DNA reads TGTGCCAGCAGCCGACAGGGTACCAACGAGCAGTACTTC. Protein: CASSRQGTNEQYF.

The chain links TRBV19 to TRBJ2-1, with TRBD2 matching 10 bases. Germline CDR1 is LNHDA and CDR2 is SQIVND (reference sequence). The J segment lost 7 bases and the V segment lost 4 bases, leaving 7 bases of the junction unmatched. The CDR3 runs to 15 residues. The CDR3 DNA is TGTGCCAGTAGTAGTCCTAGCGGGAGTAGAAATGAGCAGTTCTTC. Amino acid sequence: CASSSPSGSRNEQFF.

This chain uses TRBV5-1 with TRBJ1-1; no clear D. The germline V and J ends were trimmed by 0 bases and 2 bases, with 11 bases remaining between them. In germline, CDR1 is SGHRS, CDR2 YFSETQ. This CDR3 has 15 amino acids. The CDR3 loop reads CASSLVGGYNTEAFF. CDR3 in DNA: TGCGCCAGCAGCTTGGTTGGAGGGTACAACACTGAAGCTTTCTTT.

This chain uses TRBV2 with TRBJ2-5; TRBD1 matches 7 bases. Trimming at V came to 7 bases and at J to 9 bases, leaving 14 bases not matched to a gene. The germline CDR1 and CDR2 sequences are SNHLY and FYNNEI. CDR3 size: 14 residues. For the CDR3, the DNA is TGTGCCAGCAATCAGGGACAGCTCCAAGTGGCCCAGTACTTC. Translating gives CASNQGQLQVAQYF.

The genes are TRBV28 and TRBJ2-7; 8 bases are a match to TRBD2. CDR1 is MDHEN and CDR2 is SYDVKM in the germline V gene. V shed 4 bases and J 1 base; nucleotides not matched to a gene: 6. There are 15 residues in the CDR3. CDR3 DNA sequence: TGTGCCAGCAGTTCCAGCGGGAGTGATTCCTACGAGCAGTACTTC. It is translated as CASSSSGSDSYEQYF.

V is TRBV6-1 and J is TRBJ1-4, with D unclear. The germline CDR1 and CDR2 sequences are MNHNS and SASEGT. The CDR3 has 15 amino acids. With 1 base removed from V and 8 bases from J, the gap between germline ends came to 14 bases. The CDR3 bases are TGTGCCAGCAGTGAAGAGGCGCTACCCGGGGAAAAACTGTTTTTT. Amino acids: CASSEEALPGEKLFF.

The rearrangement links TRBV18 to TRBJ1-2, with 9 positions matching TRBD1. V lost 3 bases, J lost 3 bases, and 11 bases stayed unmatched. The CDR3 extends over 17 amino acids. Germline V gene sequence: CDR1 KGHSH, CDR2 LQKENI. CDR3 protein: CASSPPPGQGPHYGYTF. DNA for the CDR3: TGTGCCAGCTCACCTCCTCCGGGACAGGGCCCACACTATGGCTACACCTTC.

V and J are TRBV27 and TRBJ1-2; D is uncertain. The germline gives CDR1 MNHEY, CDR2 SMNVEV (reference sequence). The length of the CDR3 is 13 residues. V lost 0 bases and J 2 bases, leaving 4 bases between the germline ends. CDR3 sequence (DNA): TGTGCCAGCAGTTTATCAGCAAACTATGGCTACACCTTC. The encoded protein is CASSLSANYGYTF.

This clone was seen once. The chain links TRBV4-1 to TRBJ2-3; D remains ambiguous. The CDR3 totals 15 residues. Trimming pared 0 bases from V and 2 bases from J, leaving 9 bases between. Germline V gene data show CDR1 as MGHRA and CDR2 as YSYEKL. DNA of the CDR3: TGCGCCAGCAGCCAAGATCCGGGTTCCACAGATACGCAGTATTTT. This translates into CASSQDPGSTDTQYF.

The chain recombines TRBV4-2 with TRBJ2-1, with D perhaps matching TRBD2 (5 bases). V lost 1 base, J lost 4 bases, and 14 bases lay in between. The CDR3 loop spans 16 amino acids. Germline CDR1 and CDR2: LGHNA and YNFKEQ. CDR3: CASSQASSGAYNEQFF. The DNA of the CDR3 is TGTGCCAGCAGCCAAGCATCGAGCGGAGCATACAATGAGCAGTTCTTC.

The chain couples TRBV4-2 to TRBJ2-3; D is uncertain. The CDR3 totals 16 residues. Germline assignment: CDR1 LGHNA and CDR2 YNFKEQ. V was cut by 1 base and J by 2 bases, with 13 bases left in between. CDR3 sequence (DNA): TGTGCCAGCAGCCAAGTCTCTCTAGGCAACACAGATACGCAGTATTTT. As protein: CASSQVSLGNTDTQYF.

CDR3 amino acids: CASSVEGQGWGRDVLAKNIQYF. The CDR3 coding sequence is TGTGCCAGCAGCGTAGAGGGACAGGGTTGGGGACGCGATGTACTAGCCAAAAACATTCAGTACTTC. The chain combines TRBV9 with TRBJ2-4, with 9 positions matching TRBD1. CDR3 length: 22 amino acids. V lost 0 bases to trimming and J lost 0 bases; unmatched junction nucleotides: 19. Germline CDR1 and CDR2: SGDLS and YYNGEE.

The chain joins TRBV2 to TRBJ2-3; 9 bases map to TRBD2. The ends lost 8 bases at V and 2 bases at J; junction bases unmatched: 5. CDR1 and CDR2 from the germline V gene are SNHLY and FYNNEI. CDR3 length equals 14 residues. In DNA form, the CDR3 reads TGTGCCAGCTCCGGGACTAGCCTCACAGATACGCAGTATTTT. Translating gives CASSGTSLTDTQYF.

The chain combines TRBV6-5 with TRBJ2-7; possibly TRBD2 for D (6 bases). This CDR3 contains 15 residues. Germline CDR1 reads MNHEY; CDR2 reads SVGAGI. V was cut by 7 bases and J by 6 bases, with 22 bases left in between. CDR3 sequence reads: CASTPAGPQASEQYF. The DNA of the CDR3 is TGTGCCAGCACTCCCGCGGGACCCCAGGCGAGCGAGCAGTACTTC.

This clone has only a few counts. The chain combines TRBV5-6 with TRBJ2-5; possibly TRBD2 for D (5 bases). The end of the DNA is better explained by TRBJ2-7, so the J call may be wrong. Germline lookup yields CDR1 SGHDT and CDR2 YYEEEE. The CDR3 contains 13 residues. CDR3 nucleotide sequence: TGTGCCAGCAGCTTGCCGAGGGTGGACGAGCAGTACTTC. Translating it yields CASSLPRVDEQYF.

V is TRBV6-6 and J is TRBJ1-1; no clear D gene. V dropped 0 bases and J dropped 9 bases, with 11 bases sitting between them. Per the germline V gene, CDR1 is MNHNY and CDR2 is SVGAGI (reference sequence). The CDR3 is 13 amino acids. CDR3 loop: CASSYSTAEQAFF. CDR3 sequence (DNA): TGTGCCAGCAGTTACTCAACAGCCGAGCAAGCTTTCTTT.

The chain couples TRBV4-1 to TRBJ1-5; D may be TRBD1 (5 bases). CDR1 MGHRA and CDR2 YSYEKL come from the germline V gene. The CDR3 length is 16 residues. V was pared by 0 bases and J by 0 bases, with 9 bases between. The CDR3: CASSQEGGHSNQPQHF. CDR3 bases: TGCGCCAGCAGCCAAGAGGGGGGTCATAGCAATCAGCCCCAGCATTTT.